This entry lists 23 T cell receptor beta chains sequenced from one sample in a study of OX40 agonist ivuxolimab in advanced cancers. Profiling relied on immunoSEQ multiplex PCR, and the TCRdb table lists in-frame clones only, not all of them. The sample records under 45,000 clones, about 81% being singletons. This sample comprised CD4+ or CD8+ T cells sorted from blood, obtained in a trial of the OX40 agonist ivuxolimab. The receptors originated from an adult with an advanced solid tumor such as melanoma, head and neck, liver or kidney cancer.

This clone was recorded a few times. The CDR3 DNA is TGCGCCAGCAGCCAGGGCGACTGGCGGGAAAACAATGAGCAGTTCTTC. Translating gives CASSQGDWRENNEQFF. The chain joins TRBV4-1 to TRBJ2-1; D perhaps matches TRBD2 (6 bases). Germline values: CDR1 MGHRA, CDR2 YSYEKL. V lost 3 bases, J lost 5 bases, and 17 bases lay in between. The CDR3 has 16 residues.

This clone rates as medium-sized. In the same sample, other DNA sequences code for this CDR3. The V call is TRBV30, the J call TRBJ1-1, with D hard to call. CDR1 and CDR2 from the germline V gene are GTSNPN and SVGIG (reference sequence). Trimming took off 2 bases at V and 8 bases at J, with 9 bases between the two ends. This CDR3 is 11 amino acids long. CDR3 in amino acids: CAWSWGGEAFF. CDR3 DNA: TGTGCCTGGAGTTGGGGTGGGGAAGCTTTCTTT.

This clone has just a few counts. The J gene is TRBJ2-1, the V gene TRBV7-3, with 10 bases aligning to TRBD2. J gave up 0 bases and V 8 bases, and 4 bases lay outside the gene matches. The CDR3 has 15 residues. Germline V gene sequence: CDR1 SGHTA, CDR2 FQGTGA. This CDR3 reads CASGVAGGSYNEQFF. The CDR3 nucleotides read TGTGCCAGCGGAGTAGCGGGGGGCTCCTACAATGAGCAGTTCTTC.

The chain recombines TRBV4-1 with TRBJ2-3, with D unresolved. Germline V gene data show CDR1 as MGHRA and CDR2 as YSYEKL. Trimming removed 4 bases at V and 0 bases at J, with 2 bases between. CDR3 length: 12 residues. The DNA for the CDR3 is TGCGCCAGCAGCCTCAGCACAGATACGCAGTATTTT. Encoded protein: CASSLSTDTQYF.

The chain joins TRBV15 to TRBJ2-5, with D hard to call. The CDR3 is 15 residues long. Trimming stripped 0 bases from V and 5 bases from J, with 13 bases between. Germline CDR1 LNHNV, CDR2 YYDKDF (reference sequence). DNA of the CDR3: TGTGCCACCAGCAGAGATACCGGGTCGGGTGAGACCCAGTACTTC. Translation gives CATSRDTGSGETQYF.

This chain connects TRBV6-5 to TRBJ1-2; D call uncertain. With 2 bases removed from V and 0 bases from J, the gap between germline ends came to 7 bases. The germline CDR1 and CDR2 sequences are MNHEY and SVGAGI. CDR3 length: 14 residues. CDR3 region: CASSYGSPNYGYTF. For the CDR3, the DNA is TGTGCCAGCAGTTACGGCAGCCCTAACTATGGCTACACCTTC.

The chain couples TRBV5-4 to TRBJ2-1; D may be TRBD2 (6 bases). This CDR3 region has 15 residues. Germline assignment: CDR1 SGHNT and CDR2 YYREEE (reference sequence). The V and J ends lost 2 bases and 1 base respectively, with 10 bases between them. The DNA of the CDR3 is TGTGCCAGCAGCTTCGGGGGTGGGTCCTACAATGAGCAGTTCTTC. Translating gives CASSFGGGSYNEQFF.

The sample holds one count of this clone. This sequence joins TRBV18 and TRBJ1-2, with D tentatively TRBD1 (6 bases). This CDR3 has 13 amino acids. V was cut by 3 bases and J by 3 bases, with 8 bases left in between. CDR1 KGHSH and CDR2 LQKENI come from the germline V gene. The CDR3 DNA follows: TGTGCCAGCTCACCTTCAGGGGACTATGGCTACACCTTC. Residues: CASSPSGDYGYTF.

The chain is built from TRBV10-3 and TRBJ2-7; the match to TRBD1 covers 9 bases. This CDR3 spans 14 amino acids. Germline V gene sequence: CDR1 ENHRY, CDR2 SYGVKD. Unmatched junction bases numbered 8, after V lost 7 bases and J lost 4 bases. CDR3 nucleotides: TGTGCCATCACTAAGGACAGGGGACGATACGAGCAGTACTTC. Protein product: CAITKDRGRYEQYF.

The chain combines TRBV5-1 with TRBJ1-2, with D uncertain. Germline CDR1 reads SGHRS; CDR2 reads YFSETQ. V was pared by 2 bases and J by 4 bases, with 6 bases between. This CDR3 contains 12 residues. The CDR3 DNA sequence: TGCGCCAGCAGCTTCGGCAGCTATGGCTACACCTTC. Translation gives CASSFGSYGYTF.

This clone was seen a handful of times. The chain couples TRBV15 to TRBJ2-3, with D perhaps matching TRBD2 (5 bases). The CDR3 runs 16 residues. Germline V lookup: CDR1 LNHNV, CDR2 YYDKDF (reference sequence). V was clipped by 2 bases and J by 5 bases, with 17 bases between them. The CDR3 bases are TGTGCCACCAGCAGACTGGACTCGATTCTGGGAGATACGCAGTATTTT. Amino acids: CATSRLDSILGDTQYF.

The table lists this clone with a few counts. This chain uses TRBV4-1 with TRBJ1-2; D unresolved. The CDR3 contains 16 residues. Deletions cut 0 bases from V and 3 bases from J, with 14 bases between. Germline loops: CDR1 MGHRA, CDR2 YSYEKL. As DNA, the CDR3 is TGCGCCAGCAGCCAAGATTCTTATCTGACCCACTATGGCTACACCTTC. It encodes CASSQDSYLTHYGYTF.

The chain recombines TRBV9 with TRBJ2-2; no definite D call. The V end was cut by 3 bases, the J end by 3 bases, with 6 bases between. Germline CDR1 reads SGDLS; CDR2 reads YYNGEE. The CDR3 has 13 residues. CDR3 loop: CASSGTYTGELFF. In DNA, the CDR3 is TGTGCCAGCAGCGGCACGTACACCGGGGAGCTGTTTTTT. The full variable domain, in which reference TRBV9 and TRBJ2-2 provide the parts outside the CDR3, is DSGVTQTPKHLITATGQRVTLRCSPRSGDLSVYWYQQSLDQGLQFLIQYYNGEERAKGNILERFSAQQFPDLHSELNLSSLELGDSALYFCASSGTYTGELFFGEGSRLTVL.

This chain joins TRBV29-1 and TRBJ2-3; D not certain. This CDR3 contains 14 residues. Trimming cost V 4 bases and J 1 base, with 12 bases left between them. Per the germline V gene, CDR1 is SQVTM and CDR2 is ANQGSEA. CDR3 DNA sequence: TGCAGCGTTGCGGTGGCTCGAGGCACAGATACGCAGTATTTT. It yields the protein CSVAVARGTDTQYF.

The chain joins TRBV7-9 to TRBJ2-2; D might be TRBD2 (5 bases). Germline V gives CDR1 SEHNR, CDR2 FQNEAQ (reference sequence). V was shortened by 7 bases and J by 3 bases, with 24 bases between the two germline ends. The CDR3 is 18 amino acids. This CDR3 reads CASTSYSVAGAHTGELFF. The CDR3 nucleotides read TGTGCCAGCACCTCGTATAGCGTGGCGGGTGCCCACACCGGGGAGCTGTTTTTT. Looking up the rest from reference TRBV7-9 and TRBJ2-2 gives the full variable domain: DTGVSQNPRHKITKRGQNVTFRCDPISEHNRLYWYRQTLGQGPEFLTYFQNEAQLEKSRLLSDRFSAERPKGSFSTLEIQRTEQGDSAMYLCASTSYSVAGAHTGELFFGEGSRLTVL.

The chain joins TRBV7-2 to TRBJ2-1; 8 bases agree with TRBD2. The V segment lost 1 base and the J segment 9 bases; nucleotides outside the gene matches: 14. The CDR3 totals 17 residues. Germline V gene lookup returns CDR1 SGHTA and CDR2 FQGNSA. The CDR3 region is CASSLVIATGGAGEQFF. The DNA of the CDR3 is TGTGCCAGCAGCTTAGTAATCGCGACGGGAGGGGCGGGTGAGCAGTTCTTC.

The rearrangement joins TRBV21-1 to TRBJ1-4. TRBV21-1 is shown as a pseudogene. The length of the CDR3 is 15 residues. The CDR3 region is CASSGRWVGNEKLFF. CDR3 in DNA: TGTGCCAGCAGCGGCCGTTGGGTGGGTAATGAAAAACTGTTTTTT.

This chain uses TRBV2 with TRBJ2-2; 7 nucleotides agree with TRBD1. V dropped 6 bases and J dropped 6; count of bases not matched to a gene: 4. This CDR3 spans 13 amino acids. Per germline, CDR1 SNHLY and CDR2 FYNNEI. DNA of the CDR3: TGTGCCAGCAGGACCGGACAGGCCGGGGAGCTGTTTTTT. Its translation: CASRTGQAGELFF.

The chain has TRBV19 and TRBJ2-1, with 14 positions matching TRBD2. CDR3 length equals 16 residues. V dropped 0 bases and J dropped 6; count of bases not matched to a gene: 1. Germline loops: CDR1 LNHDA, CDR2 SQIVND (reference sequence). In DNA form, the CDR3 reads TGTGCCAGTAGTATAGATGGGACTAGCGGGAGCAATGAGCAGTTCTTC. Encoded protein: CASSIDGTSGSNEQFF.

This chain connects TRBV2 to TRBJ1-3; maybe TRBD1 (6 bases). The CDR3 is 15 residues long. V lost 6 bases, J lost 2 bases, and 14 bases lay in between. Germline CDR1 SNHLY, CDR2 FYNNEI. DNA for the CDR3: TGTGCCAGCAGGGAGACCAGGGGACCTGGAAACACCATATATTTT. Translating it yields CASRETRGPGNTIYF.

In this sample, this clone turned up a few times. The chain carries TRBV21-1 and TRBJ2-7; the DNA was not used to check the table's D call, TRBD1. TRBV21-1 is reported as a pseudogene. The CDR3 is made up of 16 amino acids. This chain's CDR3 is CASSKQGGPCSYEQYV. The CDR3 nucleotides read TGTGCCAGCAGCAAACAGGGGGGACCGTGCTCCTACGAGCAGTACGTC.

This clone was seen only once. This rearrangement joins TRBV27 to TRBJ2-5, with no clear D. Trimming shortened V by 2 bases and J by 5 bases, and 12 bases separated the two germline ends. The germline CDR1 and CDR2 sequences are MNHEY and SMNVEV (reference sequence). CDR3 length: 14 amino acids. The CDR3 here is CASSLAGVWETQYF. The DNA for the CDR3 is TGTGCCAGCAGTTTAGCTGGGGTGTGGGAGACCCAGTACTTC.

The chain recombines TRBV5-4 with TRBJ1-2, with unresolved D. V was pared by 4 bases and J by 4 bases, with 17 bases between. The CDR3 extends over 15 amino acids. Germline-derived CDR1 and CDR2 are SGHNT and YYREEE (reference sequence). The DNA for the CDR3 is TGTGCCAGCAGCGTAAGATCGGAGGGCAGCTATGGCTACACCTTC. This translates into CASSVRSEGSYGYTF.